The T cell receptor beta chain described here comes from a study of blood T cell repertoires in COVID-19 (TCRdb year 2020). Context from the whole study: The collaborator samples originated in the United States, Italy and Spain and spanned the acute and convalescent phases of COVID-19. HLA class I and class II types, where available, came from metadata supplied by the sample provider rather than from assay-based typing. The material from the prospective study consisted of cDNA or gDNA derived from T cells, B-cell-depleted T cells, or PBMCs. A freely available public database, intended as a resource for researchers studying the immune response to SARS-CoV-2, is where the repertoires were released. Samples came from the ongoing ImmuneRACE study (first 160 participants) plus 1,254 subjects from 6 global collaborators. The sample metadata nearly always contained a de-identified subject ID, COVID-19 status, age in years and sex. Deeply sampled blood TCRbeta repertoires from subjects exposed to, actively infected with, or recovered from COVID-19 were included in the dataset.

Whole blood was collected in K2EDTA tubes by collaborating institutions according to the institutions' own protocols. For TCRbeta analysis, collaborator samples were shipped as frozen whole blood, as isolated PBMCs, or as DNA extracted from either sample type. Broad study findings and their caveats: The amount of clinical and demographic metadata varied by source and participant and was provided uncurated.

The immunoSEQ Assay, a bias-controlled multiplex PCR, was used to amplify TCRbeta CDR3 regions from genomic DNA. The published analysis was carried out like this. Nucleated cell counts per sample were estimated from amplification of reference gene primers within the assay. Sequence reads were collapsed and filtered to measure the absolute abundance of every unique TCRbeta CDR3 rearrangement. For each sample, productive Simpson clonality was calculated by taking the square root of Simpson's diversity index across productive rearrangements. This is the immuneACCESS table as TCRdb keeps it, with only in-frame sequences that have V and J called. A part of the clones is gone; compared with another copy, unresolved V genes explain less than half, and the rest is unexplained. That table gives V, J and clone size, and the DNA gave D and trimming. The sample table contains around 190,000 clones; only one count was recorded for roughly 80% of them. Jointly, the top ten make up around 12% of the sample.

Per the germline V gene, SGHTA is the CDR1 and FQGNSA is the CDR2. The CDR3 spans 16 residues, from the cysteine through the phenylalanine. Solely the CDR3 DNA is kept, with 48 bases framed from the first base. Cut back by 5 bases and 8 bases, the V and J ends lie 22 bases apart. In this sample, this clone turned up a few times. Its antigen is unknown. One base away there is no much larger clone; base qualities are not given. The receptor comes from a woman between 50 and 59 years old with acute or convalescent COVID-19. Here the chain combines TRBV7-2 and TRBJ2-1, with a tentative D gene TRBD2 over 6 matching bases. Sequencing used peripheral blood. DNA sequence: TGTGCCAGCAGCCTCTCTAGCGTCTTAAGGAACGATGAGCAGTTCTTC. The translation is CASSLSSVLRNDEQFF.